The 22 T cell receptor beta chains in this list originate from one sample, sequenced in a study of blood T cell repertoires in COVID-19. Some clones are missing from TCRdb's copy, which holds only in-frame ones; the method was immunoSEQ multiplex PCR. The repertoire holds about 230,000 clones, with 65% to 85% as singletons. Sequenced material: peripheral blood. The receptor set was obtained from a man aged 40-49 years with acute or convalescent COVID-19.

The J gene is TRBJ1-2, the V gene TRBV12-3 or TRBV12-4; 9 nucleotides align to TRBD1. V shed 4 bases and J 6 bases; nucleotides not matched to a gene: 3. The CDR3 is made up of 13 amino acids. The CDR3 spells CASSWDRANGYTF. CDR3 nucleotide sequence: TGTGCCAGCAGTTGGGACAGGGCTAATGGCTACACCTTC.

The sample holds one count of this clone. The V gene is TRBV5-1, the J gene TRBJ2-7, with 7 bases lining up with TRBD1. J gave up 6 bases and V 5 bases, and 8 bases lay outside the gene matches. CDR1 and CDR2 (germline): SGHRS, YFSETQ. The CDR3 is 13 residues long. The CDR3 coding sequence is TGCGCCAGCAGTAGAAACAGGGGAGCCGAGCAGTACTTC. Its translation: CASSRNRGAEQYF.

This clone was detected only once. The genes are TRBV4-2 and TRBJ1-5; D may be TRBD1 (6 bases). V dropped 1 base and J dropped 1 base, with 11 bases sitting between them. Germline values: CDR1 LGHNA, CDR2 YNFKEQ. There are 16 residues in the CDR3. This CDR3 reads CASSQGDNLSNQPQHF. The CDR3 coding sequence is TGTGCCAGCAGCCAAGGGGACAACCTCAGCAATCAGCCCCAGCATTTT.

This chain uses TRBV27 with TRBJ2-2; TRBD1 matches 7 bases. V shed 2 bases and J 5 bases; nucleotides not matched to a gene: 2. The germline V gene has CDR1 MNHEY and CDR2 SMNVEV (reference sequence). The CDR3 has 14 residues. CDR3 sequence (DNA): TGTGCCAGCAGTTTACCAGGGGGTACCGGGGAGCTGTTTTTT. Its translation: CASSLPGGTGELFF.

CDR3 in amino acids: CASSLYRTGSYNEQFF. CDR3 nucleotides: TGTGCCAGCAGTTTATACCGGACAGGGTCCTACAATGAGCAGTTCTTC. The rearrangement uses TRBV7-9 and TRBJ2-1, with 8 nucleotides matching TRBD1. Germline values: CDR1 SEHNR, CDR2 FQNEAQ (reference sequence). V gave up 6 bases and J gave up 1 base; unmatched junction bases: 8. This CDR3 region has 16 residues.

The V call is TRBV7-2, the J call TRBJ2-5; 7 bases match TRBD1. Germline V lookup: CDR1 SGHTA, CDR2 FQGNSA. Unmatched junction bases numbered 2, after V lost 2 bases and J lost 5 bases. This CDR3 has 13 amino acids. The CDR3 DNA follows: TGTGCCAGCAGCTTAACCAGGGGGGAGACCCAGTACTTC. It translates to CASSLTRGETQYF.

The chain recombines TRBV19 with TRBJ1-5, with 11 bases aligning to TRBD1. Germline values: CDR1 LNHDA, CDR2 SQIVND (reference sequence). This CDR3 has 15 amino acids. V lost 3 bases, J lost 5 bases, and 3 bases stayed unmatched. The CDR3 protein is CASSMGQGVHQPQHF. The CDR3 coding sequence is TGTGCCAGTAGTATGGGACAGGGGGTACATCAGCCCCAGCATTTT.

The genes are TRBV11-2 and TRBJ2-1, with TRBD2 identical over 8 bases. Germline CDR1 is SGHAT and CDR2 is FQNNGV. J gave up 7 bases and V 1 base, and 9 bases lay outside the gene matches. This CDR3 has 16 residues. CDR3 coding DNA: TGTGCCAGCAGCTTAGCCCCTAGCGGGTTGTGGAATGAGCAGTTCTTC. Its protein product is CASSLAPSGLWNEQFF.

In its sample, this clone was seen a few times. CDR3: CSVQHRGEQYF. As DNA, the CDR3 is TGCAGCGTCCAACACAGGGGCGAGCAGTACTTC. The V call is TRBV29-1, the J call TRBJ2-7; 7 bases map to TRBD1. This CDR3 has 11 residues. Trimming took 6 bases from V and 6 from J; bases not matched to a gene: 5. The germline V gene has CDR1 SQVTM and CDR2 ANQGSEA.

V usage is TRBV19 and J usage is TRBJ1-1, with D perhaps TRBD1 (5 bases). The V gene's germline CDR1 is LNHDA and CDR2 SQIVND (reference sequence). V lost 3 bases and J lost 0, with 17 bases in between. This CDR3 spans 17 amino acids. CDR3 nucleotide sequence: TGTGCCAGTAGTATGATTGGTTTGGGGGGTATGAACACTGAAGCTTTCTTT. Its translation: CASSMIGLGGMNTEAFF.

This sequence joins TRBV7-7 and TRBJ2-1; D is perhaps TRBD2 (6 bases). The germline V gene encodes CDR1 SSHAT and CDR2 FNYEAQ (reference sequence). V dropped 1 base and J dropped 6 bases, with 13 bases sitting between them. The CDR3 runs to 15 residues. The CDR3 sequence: CASSLVGGPANEQFF. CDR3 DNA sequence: TGTGCCAGCAGCTTAGTAGGAGGGCCAGCCAATGAGCAGTTCTTC.

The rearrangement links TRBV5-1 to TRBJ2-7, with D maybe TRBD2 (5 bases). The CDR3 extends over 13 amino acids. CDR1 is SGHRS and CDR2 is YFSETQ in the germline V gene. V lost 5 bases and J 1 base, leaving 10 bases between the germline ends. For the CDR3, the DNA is TGCGCCAGCAGGAGCGGACCTTCCTACGAGCAGTACTTC. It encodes CASRSGPSYEQYF. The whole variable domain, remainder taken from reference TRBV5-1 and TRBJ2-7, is KAGVTQTPRYLIKTRGQQVTLSCSPISGHRSVSWYQQTPGQGLQFLFEYFSETQRNKGNFPGRFSGRQFSNSRSEMNVSTLELGDSALYLCASRSGPSYEQYFGPGTRLTVT.

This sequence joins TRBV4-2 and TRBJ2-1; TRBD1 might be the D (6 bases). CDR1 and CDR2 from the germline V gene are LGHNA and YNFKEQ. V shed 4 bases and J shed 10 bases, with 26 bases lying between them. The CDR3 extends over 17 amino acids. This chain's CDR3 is CASSLSGTKVGGNEQFF. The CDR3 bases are TGTGCCAGCAGCCTATCCGGGACAAAAGTAGGTGGGAACGAGCAGTTCTTC.

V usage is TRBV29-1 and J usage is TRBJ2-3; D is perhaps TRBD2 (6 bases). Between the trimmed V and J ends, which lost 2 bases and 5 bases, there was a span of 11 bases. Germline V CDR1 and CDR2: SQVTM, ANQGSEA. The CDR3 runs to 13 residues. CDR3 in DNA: TGCAGCGTTGAATACGGGAGAGTAGATACGCAGTATTTT. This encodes CSVEYGRVDTQYF.

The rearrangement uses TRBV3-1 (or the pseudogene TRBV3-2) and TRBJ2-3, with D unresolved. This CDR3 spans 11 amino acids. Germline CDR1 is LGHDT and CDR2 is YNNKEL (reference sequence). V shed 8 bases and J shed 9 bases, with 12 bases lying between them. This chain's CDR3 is CASGPFVTQYF. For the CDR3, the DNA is TGTGCCAGCGGGCCCTTCGTGACGCAGTATTTT.

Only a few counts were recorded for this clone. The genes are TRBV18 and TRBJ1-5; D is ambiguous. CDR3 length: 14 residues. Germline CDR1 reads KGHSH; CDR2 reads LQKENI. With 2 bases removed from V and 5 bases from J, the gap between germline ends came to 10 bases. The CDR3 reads CASSPVNSYQPQHF. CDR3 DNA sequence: TGTGCCAGCTCACCAGTCAACAGTTATCAGCCCCAGCATTTT.

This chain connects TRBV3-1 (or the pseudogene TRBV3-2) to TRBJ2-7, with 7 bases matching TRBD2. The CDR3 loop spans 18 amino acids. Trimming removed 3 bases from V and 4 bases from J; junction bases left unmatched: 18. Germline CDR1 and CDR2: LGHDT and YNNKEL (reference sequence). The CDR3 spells CASSHRPPSPGGGYEQYF. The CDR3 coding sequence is TGTGCCAGCAGCCATCGCCCCCCTTCGCCGGGAGGCGGATACGAGCAGTACTTC.

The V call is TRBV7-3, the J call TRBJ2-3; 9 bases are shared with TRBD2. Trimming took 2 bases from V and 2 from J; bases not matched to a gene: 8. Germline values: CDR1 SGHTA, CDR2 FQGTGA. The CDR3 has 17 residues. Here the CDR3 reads CASSLEGSSGITDTQYF. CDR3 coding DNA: TGTGCCAGCAGCTTAGAAGGGTCTAGCGGGATCACAGATACGCAGTATTTT.

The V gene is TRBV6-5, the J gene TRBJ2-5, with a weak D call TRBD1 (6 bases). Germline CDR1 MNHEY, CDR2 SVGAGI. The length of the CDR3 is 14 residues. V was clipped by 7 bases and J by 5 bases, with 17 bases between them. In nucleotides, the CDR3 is TGTGCCAGCATCAATGGACAGCGCGGGGAGACCCAGTACTTC. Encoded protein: CASINGQRGETQYF.

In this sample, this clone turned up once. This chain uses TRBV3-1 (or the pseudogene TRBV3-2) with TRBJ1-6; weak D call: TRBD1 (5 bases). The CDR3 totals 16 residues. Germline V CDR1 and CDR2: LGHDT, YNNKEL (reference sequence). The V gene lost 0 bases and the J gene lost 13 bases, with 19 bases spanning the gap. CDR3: CASSQDGIPGGSPLHF. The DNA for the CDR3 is TGTGCCAGCAGCCAAGATGGAATACCCGGGGGTTCTCCCCTCCACTTT.

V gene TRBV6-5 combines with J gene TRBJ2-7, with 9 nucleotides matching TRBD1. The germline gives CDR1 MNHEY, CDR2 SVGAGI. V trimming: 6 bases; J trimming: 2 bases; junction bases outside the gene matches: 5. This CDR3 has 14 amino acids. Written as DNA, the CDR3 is TGTGCCAGCAGAACAGGGGGCCCAACCTACGAGCAGTACTTC. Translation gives CASRTGGPTYEQYF.

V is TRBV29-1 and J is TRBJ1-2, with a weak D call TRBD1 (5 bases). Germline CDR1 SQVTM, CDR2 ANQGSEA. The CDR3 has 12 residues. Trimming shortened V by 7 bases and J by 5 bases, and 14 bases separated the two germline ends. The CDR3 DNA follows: TGCAGCGGGTGGGGGACTCCTTATGGCTACACCTTC. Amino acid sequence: CSGWGTPYGYTF.